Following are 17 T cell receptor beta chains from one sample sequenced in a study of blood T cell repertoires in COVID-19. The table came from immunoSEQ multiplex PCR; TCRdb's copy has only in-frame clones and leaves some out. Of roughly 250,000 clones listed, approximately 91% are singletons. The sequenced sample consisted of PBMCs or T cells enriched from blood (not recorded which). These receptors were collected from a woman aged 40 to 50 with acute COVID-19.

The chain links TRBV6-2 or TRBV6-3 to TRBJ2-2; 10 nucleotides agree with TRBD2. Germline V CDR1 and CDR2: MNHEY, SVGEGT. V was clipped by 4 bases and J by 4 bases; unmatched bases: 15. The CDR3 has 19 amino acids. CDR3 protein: CASSSSTGTSDWGTGELFF. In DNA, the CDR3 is TGTGCCAGCAGTTCCTCCACCGGGACTAGCGATTGGGGCACCGGGGAGCTGTTTTTT.

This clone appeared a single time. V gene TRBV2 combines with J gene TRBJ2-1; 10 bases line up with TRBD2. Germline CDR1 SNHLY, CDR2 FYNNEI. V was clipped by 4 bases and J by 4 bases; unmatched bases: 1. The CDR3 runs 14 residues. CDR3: CASSASGGYNEQFF. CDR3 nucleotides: TGTGCCAGCAGTGCTAGCGGGGGTTACAATGAGCAGTTCTTC.

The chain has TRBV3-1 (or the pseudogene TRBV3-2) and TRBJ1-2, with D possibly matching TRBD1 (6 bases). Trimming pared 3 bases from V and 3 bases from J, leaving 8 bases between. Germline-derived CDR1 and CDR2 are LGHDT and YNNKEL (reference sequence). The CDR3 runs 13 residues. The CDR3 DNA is TGTGCCAGCAGCCAGGGGGCCGACTATGGCTACACCTTC. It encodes CASSQGADYGYTF.

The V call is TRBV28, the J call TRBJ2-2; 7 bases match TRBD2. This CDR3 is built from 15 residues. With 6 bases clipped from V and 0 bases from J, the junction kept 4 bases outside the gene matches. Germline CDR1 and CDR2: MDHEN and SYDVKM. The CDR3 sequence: CASSPGLTNTGELFF. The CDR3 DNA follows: TGTGCCAGCAGCCCGGGACTAACGAACACCGGGGAGCTGTTTTTT. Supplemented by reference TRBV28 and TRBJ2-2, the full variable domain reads DVKVTQSSRYLVKRTGEKVFLECVQDMDHENMFWYRQDPGLGLRLIYFSYDVKMKEKGDIPEGYSVSREKKERFSLILESASTNQTSMYLCASSPGLTNTGELFFGEGSRLTVL.

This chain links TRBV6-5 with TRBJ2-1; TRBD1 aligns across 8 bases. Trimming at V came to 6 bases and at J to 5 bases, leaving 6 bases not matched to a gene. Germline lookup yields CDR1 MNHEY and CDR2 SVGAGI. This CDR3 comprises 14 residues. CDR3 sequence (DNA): TGTGCCAGCAGGGCTGACAGGGGCAACAATGAGCAGTTCTTC. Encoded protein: CASRADRGNNEQFF.

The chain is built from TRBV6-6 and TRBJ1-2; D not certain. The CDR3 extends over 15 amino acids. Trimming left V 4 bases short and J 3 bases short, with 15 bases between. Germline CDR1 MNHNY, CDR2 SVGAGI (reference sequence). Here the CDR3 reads CASSSPMGSYYGYTF. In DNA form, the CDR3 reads TGTGCCAGCAGTTCCCCGATGGGCAGTTACTATGGCTACACCTTC.

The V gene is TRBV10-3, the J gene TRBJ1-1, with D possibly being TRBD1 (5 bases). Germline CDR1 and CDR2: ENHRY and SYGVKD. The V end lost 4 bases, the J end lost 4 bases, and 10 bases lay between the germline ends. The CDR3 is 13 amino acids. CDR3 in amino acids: CAISVRGGTEAFF. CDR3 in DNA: TGTGCCATCAGTGTTCGGGGGGGCACTGAAGCTTTCTTT.

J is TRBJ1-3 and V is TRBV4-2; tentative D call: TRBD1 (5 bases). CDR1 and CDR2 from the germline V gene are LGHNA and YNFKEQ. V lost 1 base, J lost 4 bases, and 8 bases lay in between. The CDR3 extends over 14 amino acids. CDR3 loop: CASSQAGSGNTIYF. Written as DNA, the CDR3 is TGTGCCAGCAGCCAAGCAGGGTCGGGAAACACCATATATTTT.

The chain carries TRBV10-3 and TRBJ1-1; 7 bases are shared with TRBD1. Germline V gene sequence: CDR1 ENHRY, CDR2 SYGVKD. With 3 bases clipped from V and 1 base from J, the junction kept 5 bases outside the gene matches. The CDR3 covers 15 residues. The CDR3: CAISDPGQRNTEAFF. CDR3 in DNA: TGTGCCATCAGTGACCCGGGACAGCGGAACACTGAAGCTTTCTTT.

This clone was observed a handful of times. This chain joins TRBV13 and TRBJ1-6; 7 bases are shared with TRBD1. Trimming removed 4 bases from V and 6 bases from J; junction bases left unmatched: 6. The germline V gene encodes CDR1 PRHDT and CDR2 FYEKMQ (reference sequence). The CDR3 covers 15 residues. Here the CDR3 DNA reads TGTGCCAGCAGCTCAGGGGACAGAAGTAATTCACCCCTCCACTTT. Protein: CASSSGDRSNSPLHF.

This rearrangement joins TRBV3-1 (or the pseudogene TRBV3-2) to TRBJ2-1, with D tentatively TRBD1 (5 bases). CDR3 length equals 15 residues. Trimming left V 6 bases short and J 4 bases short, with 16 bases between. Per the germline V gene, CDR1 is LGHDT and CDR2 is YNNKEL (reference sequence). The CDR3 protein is CASSHSGYPYNEQFF. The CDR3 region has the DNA TGTGCCAGCAGTCATTCAGGGTATCCTTACAATGAGCAGTTCTTC.

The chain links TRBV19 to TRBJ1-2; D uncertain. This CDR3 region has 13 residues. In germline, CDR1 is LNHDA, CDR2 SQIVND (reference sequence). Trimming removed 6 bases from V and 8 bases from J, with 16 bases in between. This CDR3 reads CASRIGSGSGYTF. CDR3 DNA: TGTGCCAGTAGAATCGGTAGCGGTTCCGGCTACACCTTC.

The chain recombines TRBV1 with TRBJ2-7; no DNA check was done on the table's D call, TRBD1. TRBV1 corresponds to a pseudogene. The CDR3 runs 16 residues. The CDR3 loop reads CTSSQDPGQSPYEQYF. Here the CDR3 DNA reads TGCACCAGCAGCCAAGATCCTGGGCAGTCACCCTACGAGCAGTACTTC.

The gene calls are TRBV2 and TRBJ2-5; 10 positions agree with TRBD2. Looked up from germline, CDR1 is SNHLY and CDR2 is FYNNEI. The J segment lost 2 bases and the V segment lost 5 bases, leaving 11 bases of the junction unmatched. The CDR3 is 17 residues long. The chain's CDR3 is CASSTAGGGIGQETQYF. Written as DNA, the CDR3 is TGTGCCAGCAGTACAGCGGGAGGGGGGATCGGGCAAGAGACCCAGTACTTC. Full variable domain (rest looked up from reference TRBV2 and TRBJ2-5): EPEVTQTPSHQVTQMGQEVILRCVPISNHLYFYWYRQILGQKVEFLVSFYNNEISEKSEIFDDQFSVERPDGSNFTLKIRSTKLEDSAMYFCASSTAGGGIGQETQYFGPGTRLLVL.

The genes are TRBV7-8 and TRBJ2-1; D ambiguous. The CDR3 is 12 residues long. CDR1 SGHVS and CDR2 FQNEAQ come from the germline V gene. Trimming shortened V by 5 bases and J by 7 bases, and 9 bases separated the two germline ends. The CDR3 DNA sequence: TGTGCCAGCAGCCCTCTGAGGAATGAGCAGTTCTTC. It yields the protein CASSPLRNEQFF.

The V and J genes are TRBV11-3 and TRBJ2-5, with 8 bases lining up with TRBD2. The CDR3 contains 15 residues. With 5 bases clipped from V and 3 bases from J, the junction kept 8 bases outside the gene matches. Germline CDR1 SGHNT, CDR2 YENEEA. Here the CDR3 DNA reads TGTGCCAGCAGCCTATATGGTAGCGGGAAAGAGACCCAGTACTTC. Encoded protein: CASSLYGSGKETQYF. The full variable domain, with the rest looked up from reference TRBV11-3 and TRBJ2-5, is EAGVVQSPRYKIIEKKQPVAFWCNPISGHNTLYWYLQNLGQGPELLIRYENEEAVDDSQLPKDRFSAERLKGVDSTLKIQPAELGDSAVYLCASSLYGSGKETQYFGPGTRLLVL.

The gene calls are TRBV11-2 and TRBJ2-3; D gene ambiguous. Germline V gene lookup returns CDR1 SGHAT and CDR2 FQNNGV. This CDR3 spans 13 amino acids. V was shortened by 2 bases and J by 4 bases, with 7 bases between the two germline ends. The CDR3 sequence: CASSLSLPDTQYF. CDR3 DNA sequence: TGTGCCAGCAGCTTATCCCTCCCAGATACGCAGTATTTT.